The present T cell receptor beta chain was sequenced within a study of graft-versus-host responses after intestinal transplantation. Whole-study context: All recipients were transplanted with multivisceral, liver-intestinal, or isolated intestinal grafts. The whole recipient group had anti-thymocyte globulin induction followed by tacrolimus and steroids for roughly 3 years.

This CDR3 has 16 amino acids. Germline V gene sequence: CDR1 LGHNA, CDR2 YNFKEQ. The V gene lost 0 bases and the J gene lost 0 bases, with 9 bases spanning the gap. For this clone: Its antigen remains unknown.

Method: immunoSEQ multiplex PCR; TCRdb's copy keeps in-frame clones and lacks some. The repertoire holds more than 80,000 clones, with around nine tenths as singletons. The source of this sequence is a human donor who received an intestinal transplant. Sequencing used unstimulated CD4+ T cells sorted from spleen or lymph node cells, obtained before intestinal transplant. This sequence joins TRBV4-2 and TRBJ1-3; D uncertain. CDR3: CASSQESPVSGNTIYF. The CDR3 DNA reads as TGTGCCAGCAGCCAAGAGTCACCAGTCTCTGGAAACACCATATATTTT.